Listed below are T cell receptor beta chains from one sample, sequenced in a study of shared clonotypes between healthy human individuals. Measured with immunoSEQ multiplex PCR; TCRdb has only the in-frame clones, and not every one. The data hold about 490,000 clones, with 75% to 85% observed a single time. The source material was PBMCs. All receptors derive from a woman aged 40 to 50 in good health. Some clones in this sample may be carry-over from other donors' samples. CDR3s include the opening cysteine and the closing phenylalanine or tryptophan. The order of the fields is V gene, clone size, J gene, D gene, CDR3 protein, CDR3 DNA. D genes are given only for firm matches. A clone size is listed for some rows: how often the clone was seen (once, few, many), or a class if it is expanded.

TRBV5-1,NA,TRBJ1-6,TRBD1,CASSVGQRGSPLHF,TGCGCCAGCAGCGTGGGACAGAGGGGCTCACCCCTCCACTTT
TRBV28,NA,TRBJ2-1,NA,CASSPPQAKQFF,TGTGCCAGCAGTCCCCCACAGGCGAAGCAGTTCTTC
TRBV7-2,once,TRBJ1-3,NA,CASSLERGSGNTIYF,TGTGCCAGCAGCTTAGAAAGGGGGTCTGGAAACACCATATATTTT
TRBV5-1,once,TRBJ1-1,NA,CASSLGGGSNTEAFF,TGCGCCAGCAGCTTGGGAGGCGGCTCGAACACTGAAGCTTTCTTT
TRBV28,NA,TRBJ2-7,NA,CASSSPLSRARGWQYF,TGTGCCAGCAGTTCACCCCTCTCCAGGGCCCGGGGGTGGCAGTACTTC
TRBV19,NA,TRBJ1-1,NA,CASKVDRNTEAFF,TGTGCCAGTAAAGTGGACCGGAACACTGAAGCTTTCTTT
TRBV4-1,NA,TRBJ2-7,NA,CASSVGEDTYEQYF,TGCGCCAGCAGCGTGGGGGAGGACACCTACGAGCAGTACTTC
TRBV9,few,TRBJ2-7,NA,CASSVGQGDYEQYF,TGTGCCAGCAGCGTAGGGCAGGGCGACTACGAGCAGTACTTC
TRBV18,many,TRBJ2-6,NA,CASSPGVPGANVLTF,TGTGCCAGCTCACCCGGAGTACCTGGGGCCAACGTCCTGACTTTC
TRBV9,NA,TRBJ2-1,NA,CASSGMRRGAPYNEQFF,TGTGCCAGCAGCGGAATGAGGAGGGGAGCCCCCTACAATGAGCAGTTCTTC
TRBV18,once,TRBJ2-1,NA,CASSPSNEQFF,TGTGCCAGCTCACCTAGCAATGAGCAGTTCTTC
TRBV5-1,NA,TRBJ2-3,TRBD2,CASSFTGLAGGRADTQYF,TGCGCCAGCAGCTTTACGGGACTAGCGGGAGGGAGGGCAGATACGCAGTATTTT
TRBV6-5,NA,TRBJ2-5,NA,CASSYSQETQYF,TGTGCCAGCAGTTACTCCCAAGAGACCCAGTACTTC
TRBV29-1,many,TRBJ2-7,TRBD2,CSVPGGASDIYEQYF,TGCAGCGTCCCCGGGGGGGCTAGCGACATTTACGAGCAGTACTTC
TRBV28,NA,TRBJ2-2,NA,CASTRGRGGELFF,TGTGCCAGCACCAGGGGGAGGGGCGGGGAGCTGTTTTTT
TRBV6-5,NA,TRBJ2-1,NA,CASTREGGLDEQFF,TGTGCCAGCACGCGTGAGGGGGGATTGGATGAGCAGTTCTTC
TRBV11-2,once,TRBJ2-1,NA,CASSLDPTSFDEQFF,TGTGCCAGCAGCTTAGATCCCACTAGCTTCGATGAGCAGTTCTTC
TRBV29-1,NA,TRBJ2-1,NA,CSVEVTGAYNEQFF,TGCAGCGTTGAAGTAACGGGAGCCTACAATGAGCAGTTCTTC
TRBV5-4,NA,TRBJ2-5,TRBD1,CASSLDRGRETQYF,TGTGCCAGCAGCTTGGACAGGGGGAGAGAGACCCAGTACTTC
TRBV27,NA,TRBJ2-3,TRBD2,CASRTPGLAGGSTDTQYF,TGTGCCAGCCGCACCCCGGGACTAGCGGGAGGGAGCACAGATACGCAGTATTTT
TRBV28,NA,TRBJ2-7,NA,CASSLLGYEQYF,TGTGCCAGCAGTTTATTAGGGTACGAGCAGTACTTC
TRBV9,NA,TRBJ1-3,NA,CASSLFPSGAGSGNTIYF,TGTGCCAGCAGCCTGTTCCCTTCCGGGGCAGGGTCTGGAAACACCATATATTTT
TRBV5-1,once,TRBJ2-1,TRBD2,CASSLDSGSSYNEQFF,TGCGCCAGCAGCTTGGACAGCGGGAGCTCCTACAATGAGCAGTTCTTC
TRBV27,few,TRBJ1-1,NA,CASSPLLGLNTEAFF,TGTGCCAGCAGTCCCCTCCTAGGGTTGAACACTGAAGCTTTCTTT
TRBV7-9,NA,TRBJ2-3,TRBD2,CASSFSLLRGAGSTDTQYF,TGTGCCAGCAGCTTTAGCCTACTACGTGGAGCGGGGAGCACAGATACGCAGTATTTT
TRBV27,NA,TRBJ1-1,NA,CASSLGRTVEAFF,TGTGCCAGCAGTTTAGGGCGCACAGTCGAGGCTTTCTTT
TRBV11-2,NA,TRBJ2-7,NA,CASSFSRQVQYF,TGTGCCAGCAGCTTTAGTCGACAGGTGCAGTACTTC
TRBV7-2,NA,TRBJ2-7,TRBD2,CASSLGSAGGEQYF,TGTGCCAGCAGCTTAGGTTCTGCGGGAGGGGAGCAGTACTTC
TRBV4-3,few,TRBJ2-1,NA,CASSQERDEFF,TGCGCCAGCAGCCAAGAGAGGGATGAGTTCTTC
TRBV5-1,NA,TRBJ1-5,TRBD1,CASPRGRDPPVEQSAQHF,TGCGCCAGCCCCAGGGGGAGAGATCCCCCCGTGGAGCAATCAGCCCAGCATTTT
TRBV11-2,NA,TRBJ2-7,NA,CASSAALSYEQYF,TGTGCCAGCAGCGCCGCCCTCTCGTACGAGCAGTACTTC
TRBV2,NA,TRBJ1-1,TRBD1,CASSEGTGRVTEAFF,TGTGCCAGCAGTGAGGGGACAGGGAGGGTCACTGAAGCTTTCTTT
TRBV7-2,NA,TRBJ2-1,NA,CASSSLATTYNEQFF,TGTGCCAGCAGCTCATTAGCGACCACCTACAATGAGCAGTTCTTC
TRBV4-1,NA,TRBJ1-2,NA,CASSQEGDNYGYTF,TGCGCCAGCAGCCAAGAGGGGGACAACTATGGCTACACCTTC
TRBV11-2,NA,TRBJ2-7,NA,CASSLTDRIRGDTYEQYF,TGTGCCAGCAGCCTCACAGACAGGATTCGCGGGGATACCTACGAGCAGTACTTC
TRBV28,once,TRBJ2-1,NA,CASSLDTVGAYNEQFF,TGTGCCAGCAGTTTAGACACAGTGGGCGCGTACAATGAGCAGTTCTTC
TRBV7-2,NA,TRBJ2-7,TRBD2,CASSQTSGSPSSYEQYF,TGTGCCAGCAGCCAGACTAGCGGGAGTCCGAGCTCCTACGAGCAGTACTTC
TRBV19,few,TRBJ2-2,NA,CASSTYTGELFF,TGTGCCAGTAGTACCTACACCGGGGAGCTGTTTTTT
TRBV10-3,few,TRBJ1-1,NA,CAISEPSPDRAGGLSTEAFF,TGTGCCATCAGTGAGCCCTCTCCGGACAGAGCCGGTGGCTTAAGCACTGAAGCTTTCTTT
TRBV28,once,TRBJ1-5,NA,CATKPSNRVAQPQHF,TGTGCCACCAAACCTTCCAACAGGGTGGCTCAGCCCCAGCATTTT
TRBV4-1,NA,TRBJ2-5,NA,CASSQVNARETQYF,TGCGCCAGCAGCCAAGTAAACGCTCGCGAGACCCAGTACTTC